The 3 T cell receptor beta chains below all came from one sample that was sequenced in a study of CD8 T cells in ankylosing spondylitis. Study findings and constraints: Made up of under ten highly homologous variants, a TCR beta motif appeared characteristic of ankylosing spondylitis blood.

TCRdb independently ran MiXCR on the 5' RACE reads; one entry per CDR3 protein. The sample lists 670,000 or so distinct CDR3 sequences; around 17% were seen once. Their antigens remain unidentified. Sequencing was done on a sample of blood, either unsorted or a sorted T cell fraction (not recorded which). The receptors shown here come from a male donor with ankylosing spondylitis.

This chain joins TRBV6-2 or TRBV6-3 and TRBJ2-1; 10 bases line up with TRBD1. This CDR3 comprises 15 residues. Germline CDR1 MNHEY, CDR2 SVGEGT. V dropped 1 base and J dropped 9; count of bases not matched to a gene: 6. The CDR3 DNA sequence: TGTGCCAGCAGTTACTGCGACAGGGGGCGGTGTGAGCAGTTCTTC. Residues: CASSYCDRGRCEQFF.

The V call is TRBV3-1, the J call TRBJ2-7, with a tentative D call TRBD1 (6 bases). Germline V gives CDR1 LGHDT, CDR2 YNNKEL (reference sequence). Trimming shortened V by 8 bases and J by 3 bases, and 17 bases separated the two germline ends. The CDR3 extends over 14 amino acids. The DNA of the CDR3 is TGTGCCAGCGCAAACACTGGGGGCGTCTACGAGCAGTACTTC. Protein sequence: CASANTGGVYEQYF.

The chain combines TRBV20-1 with TRBJ1-6; D is ambiguous. The CDR3 runs 18 residues. Trimming pared 0 bases from V and 6 bases from J, leaving 21 bases between. Germline V gene sequence: CDR1 DFQATT, CDR2 SNEGSKA (reference sequence). CDR3 DNA: TGCAGTGCTAGAGATCACAGCACCGAGCTCCAAATTAATTCACCCCTCCACTTT. Translated: CSARDHSTELQINSPLHF.